These 19 T cell receptor beta chains were sequenced from one sample in a study of identical twins. MiXCR, run by TCRdb on the 5' RACE reads, gives a single entry per CDR3 protein. The table has some 500,000 distinct CDR3 sequences, 14% seen once; the top ten hold approximately 1%. Separately, the same data were catalogued under a study of yellow fever vaccine responses in identical twins.

Sequences were obtained from CD4+ T cells sorted from blood. These receptors were collected from a young woman in good health.

This clonotype was counted between two and nine times. The chain links TRBV7-9 to TRBJ1-1; D is uncertain. Trimming shortened V by 5 bases and J by 11 bases, and 15 bases separated the two germline ends. Per the germline V gene, CDR1 is SEHNR and CDR2 is FQNEAQ (reference sequence). The CDR3 is 12 residues long. The CDR3 protein is CASSREATRAFF. Written as DNA, the CDR3 is TGTGCCAGCAGCCGAGAGGCGACGAGGGCTTTCTTT.

This clonotype was found a few times. The chain recombines TRBV5-6 with TRBJ2-2; no definite D call. This CDR3 contains 15 residues. Germline CDR1 and CDR2: SGHDT and YYEEEE. The germline V and J ends were trimmed by 0 bases and 3 bases, with 9 bases remaining between them. This CDR3 reads CASSLGRLDTGELFF. The CDR3 DNA reads TGTGCCAGCAGCTTGGGGCGGCTTGACACCGGGGAGCTGTTTTTT.

This rearrangement joins TRBV5-1 to TRBJ2-2; D gene unclear. Germline V gene lookup returns CDR1 SGHRS and CDR2 YFSETQ. The CDR3 spans 15 residues. V dropped 2 bases and J dropped 5 bases, with 13 bases sitting between them. The CDR3 loop is CASSFRTGDTGELFF. Written as DNA, the CDR3 is TGCGCCAGCAGCTTCAGGACCGGAGATACCGGGGAGCTGTTTTTT.

The sample holds a few counts of this clonotype. The V gene is TRBV20-1, the J gene TRBJ2-1, with D possibly TRBD2 on 6 matching bases. V was shortened by 1 base and J by 2 bases, with 15 bases between the two germline ends. The CDR3 has 16 residues. Germline assignment: CDR1 DFQATT and CDR2 SNEGSKA (reference sequence). DNA for the CDR3: TGCAGTGCTAGAGCCGGGCGAGGAGGGCCCTACAATGAGCAGTTCTTC. As protein: CSARAGRGGPYNEQFF.

This clonotype turned up a few times. V gene TRBV11-2 combines with J gene TRBJ2-7, with 14 bases fitting TRBD2. The CDR3 is made up of 18 amino acids. The germline V gene encodes CDR1 SGHAT and CDR2 FQNNGV. V shed 4 bases, J shed 0 bases, and the junction held 8 bases outside the gene matches. The CDR3: CASSSRLAGGPISYEQYF. DNA of the CDR3: TGTGCCAGCAGCTCCAGACTAGCGGGGGGGCCTATCTCCTACGAGCAGTACTTC.

This clonotype was observed a handful of times. The chain employs TRBV10-3 and TRBJ2-7; 9 bases align to TRBD1. The CDR3 is made up of 13 amino acids. CDR1 is ENHRY and CDR2 is SYGVKD in the germline V gene. J lost 5 bases, V lost 11 bases, and 10 bases had no gene match. The CDR3: CAYKGDRVDEQYF. CDR3 sequence (DNA): TGTGCCTACAAAGGGGACAGGGTCGACGAGCAGTACTTC.

This clonotype was recorded once. This chain connects TRBV6-1 to TRBJ2-5, with TRBD2 identical over 10 bases. Germline V lookup: CDR1 MNHNS, CDR2 SASEGT. CDR3 size: 15 residues. V was pared by 8 bases and J by 5 bases, with 11 bases of the junction left unmatched. Written as DNA, the CDR3 is TGTGCCAGCTCACTAGCGGGGCTCCCCGGGGAGACCCAGTACTTC. Amino acid sequence: CASSLAGLPGETQYF.

The chain combines TRBV28 with TRBJ2-7; no clear D. Germline assignment: CDR1 MDHEN and CDR2 SYDVKM. Trimming removed 3 bases at V and 7 bases at J, with 19 bases between. CDR3 length equals 15 residues. The CDR3 loop is CASSLNGRTYEEQYF. The CDR3 DNA sequence: TGTGCCAGCAGTTTGAATGGCAGGACCTACGAAGAGCAGTACTTC.

This chain joins TRBV7-2 and TRBJ1-6; D perhaps matches TRBD1 (6 bases). V lost 1 base, J lost 5 bases, and 9 bases lay in between. Germline CDR1 and CDR2: SGHTA and FQGNSA. The length of the CDR3 is 15 residues. CDR3 loop: CASSLGTVHNSPLHF. The CDR3 DNA is TGTGCCAGCAGCTTAGGGACAGTGCATAATTCACCCCTCCACTTT.

This clonotype was counted a few times. The rearrangement uses TRBV7-3 and TRBJ2-7; TRBD2 agrees at 15 bases. The CDR3 consists of 17 residues. The V gene end was trimmed by 5 bases and the J gene end by 1 base; junction bases not matched to a gene: 6. Per the germline V gene, CDR1 is SGHTA and CDR2 is FQGTGA. CDR3 loop: CASSPGLAGGVSYEQYF. CDR3 nucleotides: TGTGCCAGCAGCCCGGGACTAGCGGGGGGAGTTTCCTACGAGCAGTACTTC.

The V call is TRBV4-1, the J call TRBJ2-3; TRBD2 aligns across 15 bases. The CDR3 is 17 amino acids. V was clipped by 4 bases and J by 3 bases; unmatched bases: 5. Per germline, CDR1 MGHRA and CDR2 YSYEKL. The CDR3: CASSPGLAGGTTDTQYF. CDR3 sequence (DNA): TGCGCCAGCAGCCCGGGACTAGCGGGAGGTACGACAGATACGCAGTATTTT.

This clonotype was found many times. The genes are TRBV12-3 or TRBV12-4 and TRBJ1-5; D is undetermined. V was shortened by 5 bases and J by 3 bases, with 14 bases between the two germline ends. CDR3 length: 15 amino acids. The CDR3 nucleotides are TGTGCCAGCAGTCTCGAGGGCAGAAACAATCAGCCCCAGCATTTT. It yields the protein CASSLEGRNNQPQHF.

This clonotype showed up just a few times. The V gene is TRBV10-3, the J gene TRBJ2-1; 9 nucleotides agree with TRBD2. Germline V gene lookup returns CDR1 ENHRY and CDR2 SYGVKD. Trimming cost V 4 bases and J 7 bases; bases outside gene matches: 2. The CDR3 totals 13 residues. The CDR3, as DNA: TGTGCCATCAGTGTGCTAGCGGGAAATGAGCAGTTCTTC. It specifies CAISVLAGNEQFF.

The chain recombines TRBV14 with TRBJ2-1, with unresolved D. The V end lost 6 bases, the J end lost 0 bases, and 9 bases lay between the germline ends. Germline V gene data show CDR1 as SGHDN and CDR2 as FVKESK. The CDR3 is 14 amino acids. CDR3 amino acids: CASSSWSSYNEQFF. The CDR3 coding sequence is TGTGCCAGCAGTTCTTGGAGCTCCTACAATGAGCAGTTCTTC.

The sample holds a few counts of this clonotype. The chain has TRBV24-1 and TRBJ2-1; D is possibly TRBD1 (5 bases). Deletions cut 4 bases from V and 0 bases from J, with 9 bases between. The CDR3 covers 15 residues. Germline assignment: CDR1 KGHDR and CDR2 SFDVKD. CDR3 sequence reads: CATSDRDSSYNEQFF. The CDR3 nucleotides read TGTGCCACCAGTGACAGAGACAGCTCCTACAATGAGCAGTTCTTC.

In this sample, this clonotype turned up a few times. A junction end diverges from the germline sequence, so it may reflect a read error. The V gene is TRBV30, the J gene TRBJ1-2; D is uncertain. Looked up from germline, CDR1 is GTSNPN and CDR2 is SVGIG (reference sequence). The CDR3 consists of 11 residues. Here the CDR3 reads CAWSPPLNPHF. CDR3 DNA sequence: TGTGCCTGGAGTCCTCCTCTTAATCCGCACTTC.

This clonotype was counted only a few times. The chain employs TRBV6-1 and TRBJ1-1, with TRBD1 as a possible D gene (5 bases). The CDR3 has 12 amino acids. Germline CDR1 reads MNHNS; CDR2 reads SASEGT. V gave up 8 bases and J gave up 5 bases, with 12 bases separating them. Here the CDR3 DNA reads TGTGCCAGCCGCGAGGGGAGGACTGAAGCTTTCTTT. Protein sequence: CASREGRTEAFF.

J is TRBJ2-6 and V is TRBV2, with D unclear. Per germline, CDR1 SNHLY and CDR2 FYNNEI. Trimming pared 6 bases from V and 4 bases from J, leaving 10 bases between. The CDR3 totals 14 residues. The CDR3 is CASRGSTGANVLTF. CDR3 coding DNA: TGTGCCAGCAGGGGAAGTACAGGGGCCAACGTCCTGACTTTC. Variable domain in full (rest from reference TRBV2 and TRBJ2-6): EPEVTQTPSHQVTQMGQEVILRCVPISNHLYFYWYRQILGQKVEFLVSFYNNEISEKSEIFDDQFSVERPDGSNFTLKIRSTKLEDSAMYFCASRGSTGANVLTFGAGSRLTVL.

The V call is TRBV3-1, the J call TRBJ2-5; 9 bases agree with TRBD2. Germline V gene sequence: CDR1 LGHDT, CDR2 YNNKEL (reference sequence). J gave up 7 bases and V 1 base, and 7 bases lay outside the gene matches. This CDR3 has 15 amino acids. The CDR3 loop is CASSQGGGASGTQYF. For the CDR3, the DNA is TGTGCCAGCAGCCAAGGCGGGGGGGCCTCCGGGACCCAGTACTTC.